One and the same sample provided the 20 T cell receptor beta chains below, sequenced in a study of shared clonotypes between healthy human individuals. Clones were read by immunoSEQ multiplex PCR, and TCRdb kept only the in-frame ones, dropping some. The table shows a few million clones, with around 90% occurring only once. Sequencing was performed on naive CD4+ T cells sorted from blood. As for subset: CD45RA+ positively selected. These receptors all stem from a man between 18 and 29 years old in good health.

In DNA form, the CDR3 reads TGCGCCAGCAGCCATTTGGGGGAAGGTAACTATGGCTACACCTTC. Protein product: CASSHLGEGNYGYTF. J is TRBJ1-2 and V is TRBV4-1; perhaps TRBD1 as D (5 bases). Deletions cut 3 bases from V and 1 base from J, with 12 bases between. Per the germline V gene, CDR1 is MGHRA and CDR2 is YSYEKL. CDR3 length: 15 amino acids.

This rearrangement joins TRBV18 to TRBJ2-5; 7 bases are shared with TRBD2. J gave up 4 bases and V 3 bases, and 8 bases lay outside the gene matches. The germline V gene has CDR1 KGHSH and CDR2 LQKENI. The CDR3 covers 15 residues. The CDR3 spells CASSPATSARETQYF. The DNA of the CDR3 is TGTGCCAGCTCACCGGCCACTAGCGCCCGAGAGACCCAGTACTTC.

A note on this clone: Other DNA variants within this sample encode the same CDR3. The gene calls are TRBV18 and TRBJ1-1; D is ambiguous. Germline V gene data show CDR1 as KGHSH and CDR2 as LQKENI. The CDR3 is 14 amino acids. V dropped 2 bases and J dropped 1 base, with 8 bases sitting between them. CDR3 in DNA: TGTGCCAGCTCACCAATCGACAAGAACACTGAAGCTTTCTTT. Translation gives CASSPIDKNTEAFF.

The chain employs TRBV7-9 and TRBJ2-2; D may be TRBD1 (5 bases). The CDR3 length is 15 residues. Germline V lookup: CDR1 SEHNR, CDR2 FQNEAQ (reference sequence). The V end lost 1 base, the J end lost 5 bases, and 11 bases lay between the germline ends. This CDR3 is CASSLGSGRTGELFF. The CDR3 DNA follows: TGTGCCAGCAGCTTAGGTTCAGGGCGAACCGGGGAGCTGTTTTTT.

This chain connects TRBV28 to TRBJ2-2; a weak D match, TRBD2 (6 bases). This CDR3 has 14 residues. Germline V gene data show CDR1 as MDHEN and CDR2 as SYDVKM. Trimming took off 7 bases at V and 6 bases at J, with 15 bases between the two ends. The CDR3, as DNA: TGTGCCAGCACCGTAAGGAGGGCGGCCGGGGAGCTGTTTTTT. Amino acids: CASTVRRAAGELFF.

The chain recombines TRBV10-3 with TRBJ2-1; D is unresolved. Trimming removed 2 bases at V and 6 bases at J, with 11 bases between. Germline CDR1 is ENHRY and CDR2 is SYGVKD. This CDR3 contains 14 residues. The CDR3 region has the DNA TGTGCCATCAGTGAGGGTTGGTTATTCAATGAGCAGTTCTTC. Encoded protein: CAISEGWLFNEQFF.

This chain connects TRBV7-2 to TRBJ1-6, with D possibly being TRBD1 (6 bases). Germline V lookup: CDR1 SGHTA, CDR2 FQGNSA. The CDR3 extends over 15 amino acids. V dropped 5 bases and J dropped 7 bases, with 15 bases sitting between them. The CDR3 bases are TGTGCCAGCAGCCTAGGGGGGGCGGAGAATTCACCCCTCCACTTT. This encodes CASSLGGAENSPLHF.

About this clone: The same CDR3 also results from other DNA sequences found in this sample. V and J are TRBV9 and TRBJ1-4; D not certain. The length of the CDR3 is 15 residues. Trimming took off 0 bases at V and 0 bases at J, with 6 bases between the two ends. Looked up from germline, CDR1 is SGDLS and CDR2 is YYNGEE. CDR3 sequence: CASSVAGSTNEKLFF. The CDR3 DNA follows: TGTGCCAGCAGCGTAGCTGGCTCAACTAATGAAAAACTGTTTTTT.

This chain links TRBV19 with TRBJ1-5; 11 positions match TRBD1. The V segment lost 5 bases and the J segment 3 bases; nucleotides outside the gene matches: 9. The CDR3 totals 17 residues. Looked up from germline, CDR1 is LNHDA and CDR2 is SQIVND (reference sequence). The CDR3 loop is CASSSEDRGLPNQPQHF. The CDR3 nucleotides read TGTGCCAGTAGTTCCGAGGACAGGGGGCTCCCCAATCAGCCCCAGCATTTT.

The genes are TRBV4-1 and TRBJ1-3; D is unresolved. Germline CDR1 is MGHRA and CDR2 is YSYEKL. CDR3 length equals 15 residues. Trimming took 0 bases from V and 2 from J, leaving 8 bases between them. The CDR3 spells CASSQDAGTGNTIYF. DNA of the CDR3: TGCGCCAGCAGCCAAGACGCAGGTACTGGAAACACCATATATTTT.

The chain joins TRBV28 to TRBJ1-5; 9 nucleotides line up with TRBD1. Trimming cost V 6 bases and J 6 bases; bases outside gene matches: 6. Germline V gives CDR1 MDHEN, CDR2 SYDVKM. The CDR3 consists of 14 residues. The CDR3 DNA reads TGTGCCAGCAGCACCGGGACAGGGAGTCAGCCCCAGCATTTT. Translation: CASSTGTGSQPQHF.

A few counts support this clone. In the same sample, other DNA sequences code for this CDR3. J is TRBJ2-7 and V is TRBV7-2, with D hard to call. CDR1 and CDR2 (germline): SGHTA, FQGNSA. Trimming stripped 0 bases from V and 5 bases from J, with 2 bases between. The CDR3 is 11 residues long. CDR3 bases: TGTGCCAGCAGCTTAGCGCACGAGCAGTACTTC. Amino acid sequence: CASSLAHEQYF.

About this clone: Other nucleotide sequences in the sample specify the same CDR3. The CDR3 is CASRGLAGGYNEQFF. The CDR3 DNA reads TGTGCCAGCAGAGGACTAGCGGGGGGATACAATGAGCAGTTCTTC. The rearrangement joins TRBV2 to TRBJ2-1; 14 bases line up with TRBD2. Germline assignment: CDR1 SNHLY and CDR2 FYNNEI. V was clipped by 6 bases and J by 4 bases; unmatched bases: 2. The CDR3 contains 15 residues. Together with reference TRBV2 and TRBJ2-1, the CDR3 gives the full variable domain: EPEVTQTPSHQVTQMGQEVILRCVPISNHLYFYWYRQILGQKVEFLVSFYNNEISEKSEIFDDQFSVERPDGSNFTLKIRSTKLEDSAMYFCASRGLAGGYNEQFFGPGTRLTVL.

The rearrangement links TRBV7-8 to TRBJ2-1; D not certain. CDR3 length: 14 residues. The V end was cut by 2 bases, the J end by 5 bases, with 10 bases between. Germline assignment: CDR1 SGHVS and CDR2 FQNEAQ. CDR3 amino acids: CASSLTRRDNEQFF. In DNA, the CDR3 is TGTGCCAGCAGCTTAACTCGTCGCGACAATGAGCAGTTCTTC.

The chain recombines TRBV9 with TRBJ1-6, with 10 nucleotides matching TRBD1. This CDR3 has 14 residues. Germline V gene lookup returns CDR1 SGDLS and CDR2 YYNGEE. Losses at the gene ends were 4 bases for V and 10 bases for J; bases not matched to a gene: 5. CDR3 residues: CASSQGTGVSPLHF. In nucleotides, the CDR3 is TGTGCCAGCAGCCAGGGGACAGGGGTATCACCCCTCCACTTT.

The gene calls are TRBV10-2 and TRBJ2-1; 8 positions match TRBD2. Germline V CDR1 and CDR2: WSHSY, SAAADI. Unmatched junction bases numbered 4, after V lost 2 bases and J lost 4 bases. This CDR3 contains 15 residues. CDR3 residues: CASSEKVAGYNEQFF. Written as DNA, the CDR3 is TGCGCCAGCAGTGAGAAGGTAGCGGGGTACAATGAGCAGTTCTTC.

V and J are TRBV29-1 and TRBJ1-2; D is unresolved. The CDR3 contains 12 residues. Trimming cost V 3 bases and J 8 bases, with 13 bases left between them. Germline CDR1 is SQVTM and CDR2 is ANQGSEA. The CDR3 loop is CSVEEGSWGYTF. The CDR3 nucleotides read TGCAGCGTTGAGGAGGGTTCTTGGGGCTACACCTTC.

This sequence joins TRBV29-1 and TRBJ1-1; D unclear. The germline V and J ends were trimmed by 4 bases and 0 bases, with 12 bases remaining between them. The CDR3 length is 14 residues. CDR1 SQVTM and CDR2 ANQGSEA come from the germline V gene. The CDR3 sequence: CSVVREAMNTEAFF. The CDR3 region has the DNA TGCAGCGTTGTTAGGGAGGCCATGAACACTGAAGCTTTCTTT.

The genes are TRBV5-4 and TRBJ2-3; a possible D gene is TRBD2 (6 bases). This CDR3 contains 15 residues. Germline V CDR1 and CDR2: SGHNT, YYREEE (reference sequence). The V end lost 4 bases, the J end lost 0 bases, and 12 bases lay between the germline ends. This CDR3 reads CASSPGAASTDTQYF. In nucleotides, the CDR3 is TGTGCCAGCAGCCCGGGAGCGGCTAGCACAGATACGCAGTATTTT.

Worth noting for this clone: Other DNA sequences in this specimen translate into the identical CDR3. The V gene is TRBV2, the J gene TRBJ2-7; D is possibly TRBD1 (6 bases). Trimming left V 6 bases short and J 0 bases short, with 6 bases between. This CDR3 is 12 amino acids long. Germline CDR1 is SNHLY and CDR2 is FYNNEI. The chain's CDR3 is CASRDSSYEQYF. DNA of the CDR3: TGTGCCAGCAGGGACAGCTCCTACGAGCAGTACTTC.